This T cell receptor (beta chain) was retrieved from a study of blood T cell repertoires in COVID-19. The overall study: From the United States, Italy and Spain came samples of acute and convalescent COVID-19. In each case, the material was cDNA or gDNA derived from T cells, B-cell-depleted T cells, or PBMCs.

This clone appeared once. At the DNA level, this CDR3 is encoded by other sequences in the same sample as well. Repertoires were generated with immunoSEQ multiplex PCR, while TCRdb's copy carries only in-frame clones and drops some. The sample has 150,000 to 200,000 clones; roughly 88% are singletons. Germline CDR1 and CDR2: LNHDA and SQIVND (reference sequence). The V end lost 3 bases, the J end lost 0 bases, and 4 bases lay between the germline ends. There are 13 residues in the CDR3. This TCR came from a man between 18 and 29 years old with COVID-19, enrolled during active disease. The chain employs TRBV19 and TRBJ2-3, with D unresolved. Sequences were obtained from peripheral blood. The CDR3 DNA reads TGTGCCAGTAGTATCGGGAGCACAGATACGCAGTATTTT. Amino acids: CASSIGSTDTQYF.